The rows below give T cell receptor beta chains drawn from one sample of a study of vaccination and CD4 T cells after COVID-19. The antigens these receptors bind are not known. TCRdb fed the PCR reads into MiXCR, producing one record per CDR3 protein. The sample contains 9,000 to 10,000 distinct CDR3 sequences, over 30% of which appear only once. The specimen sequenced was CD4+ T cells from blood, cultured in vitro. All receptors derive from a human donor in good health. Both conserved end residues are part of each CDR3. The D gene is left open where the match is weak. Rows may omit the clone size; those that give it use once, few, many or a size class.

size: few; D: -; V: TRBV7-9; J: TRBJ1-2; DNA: TGTGCCAGCAGTTACACGGATGGCTATGGCTACACCTTC; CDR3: CASSYTDGYGYTF
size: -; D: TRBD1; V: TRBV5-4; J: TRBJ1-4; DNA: TGTGCCAGCAGGAGAGAGGGGGCGGGTGGAAAACTGTTTTTT; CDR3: CASRREGAGGKLFF
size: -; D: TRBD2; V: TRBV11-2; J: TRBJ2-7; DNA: TGTGCCAGCAGCCAGGGACTAGCGGGCAGACCTAACTACGAGCAGTACTTC; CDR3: CASSQGLAGRPNYEQYF
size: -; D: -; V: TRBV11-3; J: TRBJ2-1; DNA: TGTGCCAGCAGCCCAGACTATGGAGAGCAGTTCTTC; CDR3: CASSPDYGEQFF
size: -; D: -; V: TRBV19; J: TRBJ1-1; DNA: TGTGCCGTCCAGGGCCCTGGTACTGAAGCTTTCTTT; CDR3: CAVQGPGTEAFF
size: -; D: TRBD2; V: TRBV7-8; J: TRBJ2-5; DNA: TGTGCCAGCAGCTTAGGGGTGGTAGCGGGAGGTGGGGAGACCCAGTACTTC; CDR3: CASSLGVVAGGGETQYF
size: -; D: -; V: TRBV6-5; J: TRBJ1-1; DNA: TGTGCCAGCAGTTTCAGACAGGCGAACACTGAAGCTTTCTTT; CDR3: CASSFRQANTEAFF
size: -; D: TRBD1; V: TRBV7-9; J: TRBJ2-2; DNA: TGTGCCAGCAGCCAGGGACAGGTCGGACGGAGTACCGGGGAGCTGTTTTTT; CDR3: CASSQGQVGRSTGELFF
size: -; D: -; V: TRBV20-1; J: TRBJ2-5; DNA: TGCAGTGCTACCGACAACAGAGAGACCCAGTACTTC; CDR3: CSATDNRETQYF
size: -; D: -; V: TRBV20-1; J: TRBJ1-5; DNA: TGCAGTGCTAGAAAGGGGTTTGCAGGGGAAAGCAATCAGCCCCAGCATTTT; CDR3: CSARKGFAGESNQPQHF
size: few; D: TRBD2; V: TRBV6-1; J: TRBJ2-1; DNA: TGTGCCAGCACGGTACTAGCGGGAGTCAATGAGCAGTTCTTC; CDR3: CASTVLAGVNEQFF
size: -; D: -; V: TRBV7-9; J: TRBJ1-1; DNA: TGTGCCAGCAGCTTAGGGGTGGTTGGGGGAACTGAAGCTTTCTTT; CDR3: CASSLGVVGGTEAFF
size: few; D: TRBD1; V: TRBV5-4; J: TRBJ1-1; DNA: TGTGCCAGCAGCTTTTCAGGGGGCTCGTACACTGAAGCTTTCTTT; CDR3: CASSFSGGSYTEAFF
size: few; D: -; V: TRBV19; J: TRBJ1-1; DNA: TGTGCCAGTAGTCCCCCCTATAACACTGAAGCTTTCTTT; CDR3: CASSPPYNTEAFF
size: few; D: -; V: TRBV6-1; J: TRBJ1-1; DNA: TGTGCCAGCAGGGATACGGGACGCCTGAACACTGAAGCTTTCTTT; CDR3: CASRDTGRLNTEAFF
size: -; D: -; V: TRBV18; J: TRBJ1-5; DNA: TGTGCCAGCTCAAGCGGGGCAGGGGATCAGCCCCAGCATTTT; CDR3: CASSSGAGDQPQHF
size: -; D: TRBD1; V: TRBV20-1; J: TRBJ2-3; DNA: TGCAGTGCTAGAGCAGCGGACAGGGGCACAGATACGCAGTATTTT; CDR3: CSARAADRGTDTQYF
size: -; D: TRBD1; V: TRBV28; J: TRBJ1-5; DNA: TGTGCCAGCAGTTTAGGTGGCAGGGGGAGGTATAGCAATCAGCCCCAGCATTTT; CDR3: CASSLGGRGRYSNQPQHF
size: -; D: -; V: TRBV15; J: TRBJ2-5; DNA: TGTGCCACCAGTGAACAGTACCAAGAGACCCAGTACTTC; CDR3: CATSEQYQETQYF
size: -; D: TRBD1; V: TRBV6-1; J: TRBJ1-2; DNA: TGTGCCAGCAGTGAAGCTGAGACAGGGGTCGAGGACTATGGCTACACCTTC; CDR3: CASSEAETGVEDYGYTF
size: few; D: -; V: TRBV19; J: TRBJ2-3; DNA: TGTGCCAGTAGGGGGTCGGCAGATACGCAGTATTTT; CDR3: CASRGSADTQYF
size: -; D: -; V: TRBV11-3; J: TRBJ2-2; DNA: TGTGCCAGCAGCTTATCGACAGGATCCGGGGAGCTGTTTTTT; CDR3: CASSLSTGSGELFF
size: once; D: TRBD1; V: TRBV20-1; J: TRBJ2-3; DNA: TGCAGTGCTAGTGATATGGACAGGAGCACAGATACGCAGTATTTT; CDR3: CSASDMDRSTDTQYF
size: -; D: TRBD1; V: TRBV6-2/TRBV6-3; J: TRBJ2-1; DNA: TGTGCCAGCAGGATAACAGGGGGCCCCTACAATGAGCAGTTCTTC; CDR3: CASRITGGPYNEQFF
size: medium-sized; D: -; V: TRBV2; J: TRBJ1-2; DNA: TGTGCCAGCAGTGGGGGGAGCGGCTACACCTTC; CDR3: CASSGGSGYTF
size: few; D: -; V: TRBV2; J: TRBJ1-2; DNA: TGTGCCAGCAGGGAGACAGGATACTATGGCTACACCTTC; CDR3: CASRETGYYGYTF
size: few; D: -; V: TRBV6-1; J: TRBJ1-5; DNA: TGTGCCAGCAGGTCCTACGTCAATAATCAGCCCCAGCATTTT; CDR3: CASRSYVNNQPQHF
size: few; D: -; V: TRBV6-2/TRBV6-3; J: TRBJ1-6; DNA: TGTGCCAGCAGTTTGGCTAGCCCCGGATCACCCCTCCACTTT; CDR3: CASSLASPGSPLHF
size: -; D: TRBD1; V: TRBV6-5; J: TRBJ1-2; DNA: TGTGCCAGCAGTTACGGGACAGATTATGGCTACACCTTC; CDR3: CASSYGTDYGYTF
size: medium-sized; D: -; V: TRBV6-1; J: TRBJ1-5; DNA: TGTGCCAGCAGGTCCGAGGGGAGTCAGCCCCAGCATTTT; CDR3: CASRSEGSQPQHF
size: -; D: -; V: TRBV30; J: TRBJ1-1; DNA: TGTGCCTGGAGTAGGTTCACGGGGGATCGGACTGAAGCTTTCTTT; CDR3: CAWSRFTGDRTEAFF
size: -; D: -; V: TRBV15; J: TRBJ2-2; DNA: TGTGCCACCAGCAGAGCAGGGTCCGGGGAGCTGTTTTTT; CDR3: CATSRAGSGELFF
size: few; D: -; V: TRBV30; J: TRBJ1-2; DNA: TGTGCCGTTCCGGGACTCCTACCCCGTATAAGCCGGTATGGCTACACCTTC; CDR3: CAVPGLLPRISRYGYTF
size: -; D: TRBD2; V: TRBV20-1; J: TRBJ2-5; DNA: TGCAGTGCTAGACCTCCTCACCTCGGACTAGCGGAAGAGACCCAGTACTTC; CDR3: CSARPPHLGLAEETQYF
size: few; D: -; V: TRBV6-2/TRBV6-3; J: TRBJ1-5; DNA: TGTGCCAGCAGTTACTTCTTCGAAGCTTGGACACCAAATTCCTATAGCAATCAGCCCCAGCATTTT; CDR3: CASSYFFEAWTPNSYSNQPQHF
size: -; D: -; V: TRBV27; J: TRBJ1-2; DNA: TGTGCCAGCAGTTTTCAGGGTAGGAGCTACACCTTC; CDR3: CASSFQGRSYTF
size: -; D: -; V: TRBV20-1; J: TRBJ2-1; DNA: TGCAGTGCTAGAGAGTCGGCGGGCCGGGCTCGTTCCTACAATGAGCAGTTCTTC; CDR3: CSARESAGRARSYNEQFF
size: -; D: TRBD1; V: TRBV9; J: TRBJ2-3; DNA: TGTGCCAGCAGCGTTTGGACAGGAGATACGCAGTATTTT; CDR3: CASSVWTGDTQYF
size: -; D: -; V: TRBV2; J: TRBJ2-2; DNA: TGTGCCAACGGGGGGCGGGGCGCCGGAACCGGGGAGCTGTTTTTT; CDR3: CANGGRGAGTGELFF
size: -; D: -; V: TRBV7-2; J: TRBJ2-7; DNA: TGTGCCAGCAGCTTCGCCCGGACAAACTACGAGCAGTACTTC; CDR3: CASSFARTNYEQYF
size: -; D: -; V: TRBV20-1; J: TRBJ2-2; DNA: TGCAGTGCTTCTACAGGTATCCCGCCCACCGGGGAGCTGTTTTTT; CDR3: CSASTGIPPTGELFF
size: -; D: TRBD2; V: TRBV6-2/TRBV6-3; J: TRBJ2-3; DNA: TGTGCCAGCAGTTACGCAGAAAATAGCGGGCTGATCTCAGATACGCAGTATTTT; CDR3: CASSYAENSGLISDTQYF
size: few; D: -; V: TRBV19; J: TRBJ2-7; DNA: TGTGCCAGTAGTAAAAGAGGGACCACGTACGAGCAGTACTTC; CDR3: CASSKRGTTYEQYF
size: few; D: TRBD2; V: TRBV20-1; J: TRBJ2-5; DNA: TGCAGTGCGCGGACTAGCGGGATACGGGAGACCCAGTACTTC; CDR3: CSARTSGIRETQYF
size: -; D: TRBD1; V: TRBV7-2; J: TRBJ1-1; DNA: TGTGCCAGCAGCTTCGGGACAGGGGGGTATACTGAAGCTTTCTTT; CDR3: CASSFGTGGYTEAFF
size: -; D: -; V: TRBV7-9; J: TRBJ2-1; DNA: TGTGCCAGCAGCTACCTTGGAGGAAATGAGCAGTTCTTC; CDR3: CASSYLGGNEQFF
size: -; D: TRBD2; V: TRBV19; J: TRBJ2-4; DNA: TGTGCCAGTACCGACCAAACCGCCGGGACTAGCGATGTTCAGTACTTC; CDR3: CASTDQTAGTSDVQYF